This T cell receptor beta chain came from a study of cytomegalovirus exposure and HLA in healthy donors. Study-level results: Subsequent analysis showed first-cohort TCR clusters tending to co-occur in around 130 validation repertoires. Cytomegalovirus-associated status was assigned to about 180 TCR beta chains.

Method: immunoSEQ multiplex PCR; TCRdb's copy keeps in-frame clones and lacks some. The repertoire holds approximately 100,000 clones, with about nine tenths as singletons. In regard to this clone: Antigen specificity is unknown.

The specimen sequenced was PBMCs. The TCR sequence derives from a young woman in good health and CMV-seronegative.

For the CDR3, the DNA is TGTGCCTGGAGTGTACGGGTCCAGCATTTT. It encodes CAWSVRVQHF. This sequence joins TRBV30 and TRBJ1-5; no firm D call. CDR1 and CDR2 (germline): GTSNPN, SVGIG (reference sequence). Trimming pared 0 bases from V and 12 bases from J, leaving 6 bases between. There are 10 residues in the CDR3.